This TCR beta chain appears in the sequencing data of a study of T-cell memory formation after mild COVID-19. Study at large: Across donors, TCR clusters were largely donor specific.

In the case of this clonotype: Its antigen is not known.

5'RACE with constant-segment primers built TCRalpha and TCRbeta cDNA libraries with UMIs. TCRdb called the 5' RACE reads again in MiXCR, with one record for every CDR3 protein. The sample has fewer than 350,000 distinct CDR3 sequences, under 8.5% seen once; the top ten hold approximately 22%. Study results and limitations: In second-wave clones peaking day 37, SARS-CoV-2 specificity remained unconfirmed.

The CDR3 consists of 15 residues. The ends were cut back, 3 bases at V and 7 bases at J, with 14 bases in the middle. Germline values: CDR1 SGHKS, CDR2 YYEKEE (reference sequence). Sequenced input: PBMCs or a T cell subset sorted from them (not recorded which). This chain joins TRBV5-5 and TRBJ1-6; D is undetermined. The receptor's source is a man younger than 35 who had mild COVID-19 (a few samples of this study predate the infection). Cell type and time point are not known. The chain's CDR3 is CASSSILRLNSPLHF. CDR3 DNA sequence: TGTGCCAGCAGCTCTATCCTCCGGTTGAATTCACCCCTCCACTTT.